The rows below give T cell receptor beta chains drawn from one sample of a study of blood T cell repertoires in COVID-19. This table comes from immunoSEQ multiplex PCR, and its TCRdb copy is limited to in-frame clones, with some not included. Seen here are 85,000 to 120,000 clones, approximately 84% observed once, and the top ten hold about a tenth. Specimen: peripheral blood. The receptor source for this set is a man in his forties or fifties with active or convalescent COVID-19. Both conserved end residues are part of each CDR3. The D gene is left open where the match is weak.

TRBV11-2	NA	TRBJ2-7	CASSLDLSYEQYF
TRBV29-1	NA	TRBJ2-3	CSVGTGRPTDTQYF
TRBV9	NA	TRBJ2-1	CASSVVGDSYNEQFF
TRBV6-2/TRBV6-3	TRBD1	TRBJ2-3	CASSYRTGRTDTQYF
TRBV5-1	NA	TRBJ1-2	CASSLDRVYYGYTF
TRBV4-3	NA	TRBJ2-1	CASSQETTGGGGEQFF
TRBV6-5	TRBD1	TRBJ1-2	CASSYSTGQGNYGYTF
TRBV7-8	TRBD1	TRBJ1-2	CASSRQGYGYTF
TRBV19	TRBD2	TRBJ2-5	CASSPGGLVFLETQYF
TRBV30	NA	TRBJ1-3	CAWTEGTITDTIYF
TRBV5-6	TRBD1	TRBJ2-7	CASSPDWTGAYEQYF
TRBV29-1	TRBD1	TRBJ1-1	CSVDETGGTEAFF
TRBV6-5	NA	TRBJ1-2	CASSYGRVYGYTF
TRBV18	NA	TRBJ2-5	CASSPGLRETQYF
TRBV9	NA	TRBJ1-4	CASSVRFGNEKLFF
TRBV19	NA	TRBJ2-7	CASSLGGSATGEQYF
TRBV29-1	NA	TRBJ1-2	CSVEEQVGLGYTF
TRBV27	NA	TRBJ1-1	CASRTTGLIPEAFF
TRBV3-1/TRBV3-2	TRBD2	TRBJ2-1	CASSQGSGGTNEQFF
TRBV7-9	NA	TRBJ2-2	CASSPPGSSGELFF
TRBV6-2/TRBV6-3	NA	TRBJ1-2	CASSYYEEKGGYTF
TRBV3-1/TRBV3-2	NA	TRBJ2-5	CASSQDGVSRTQYF
TRBV5-6	NA	TRBJ2-5	CASSQRQQETQYF
TRBV5-4	NA	TRBJ2-1	CASSPKGGKDEQFF
TRBV9	NA	TRBJ1-5	CASSVQGKANQPQHF
TRBV2	TRBD1	TRBJ1-6	CASRDRGLLNNSPLHF
TRBV24-1	TRBD1	TRBJ2-6	CATGQAGANVLTF
TRBV7-2	NA	TRBJ2-3	CASGPGGETQYF
TRBV5-4	TRBD1	TRBJ2-7	CASSWGTGGYEQYF
TRBV9	NA	TRBJ1-2	CASSAPPGNGYTF
TRBV6-5	TRBD1	TRBJ1-1	CASRGVPGGPEAFF
TRBV30	NA	TRBJ1-4	CAWSVQTDNEKLFF
TRBV6-1	NA	TRBJ2-2	CASSERQGTGELFF
TRBV6-5	TRBD2	TRBJ2-5	CASRNSGGPQETQYF
TRBV5-1	NA	TRBJ2-7	CASSLATGNDEQYF
TRBV10-3	TRBD1	TRBJ2-1	CASFRDRSVNEQFF
TRBV10-3	TRBD1	TRBJ1-3	CAISGRTGGSGNTIYF
TRBV7-2	TRBD2	TRBJ2-7	CASSLALAGGEQYF
TRBV7-8	TRBD2	TRBJ2-3	CASSKSGASDTQYF
TRBV10-3	TRBD1	TRBJ2-3	CAISDGTGADTQYF
TRBV12-5	NA	TRBJ1-3	CASGIDRTSGNTIYF
TRBV30	TRBD1	TRBJ1-3	CAWSRRTGNGNTIYF
TRBV7-5	NA	TRBJ2-5	CVRSLSARGSQETQYF
TRBV6-2/TRBV6-3	TRBD2	TRBJ2-5	CASSYRRGAGETQYF
TRBV5-1	NA	TRBJ1-3	CASSSTDSGNTIYF
TRBV7-9	NA	TRBJ1-6	CASSLESGGRSPLHF
TRBV2	NA	TRBJ1-5	CASTPGRAGQPQHF
TRBV12-3/TRBV12-4	NA	TRBJ2-2	CSTGRDAGELFF
TRBV30	TRBD1	TRBJ1-6	CAWSVEGASPLHF
TRBV11-2	TRBD1	TRBJ1-3	CASSHPGTAGNTIYF
TRBV6-5	NA	TRBJ1-2	CASRKTGTLYGYTF
TRBV6-1	TRBD1	TRBJ1-1	CASSEGSWRQGVDEAFF
TRBV29-1	NA	TRBJ2-1	CSVELRGDNEQFF
TRBV12-5	TRBD2	TRBJ2-7	CASGGTGGSVEQYF
TRBV5-1	TRBD1	TRBJ2-3	CASSQGQGLTDTQYF
TRBV4-3	TRBD2	TRBJ2-3	CASSQVRGTSGAQYF
TRBV6-5	NA	TRBJ1-2	CASSYGGGVYGYTF